A selection of T cell receptor beta chains follows, all from one sample in a study of cytomegalovirus exposure and HLA in healthy donors. Only in-frame clones appear in the TCRdb table, and some are missing; sequencing was by immunoSEQ multiplex PCR. The data show about 240,000 clones, around 88% seen once. The specimen was PBMCs. The receptor set was obtained from a woman in her thirties in good health and CMV-seropositive. CDR3s include the opening cysteine and the closing phenylalanine or tryptophan. The order of the fields is CDR3 protein, clone size, V gene, J gene. A clone size is listed for some rows: how often the clone was seen (once, few, many), or a class if it is expanded.

CDR3: CATSVRGMRNQPQHF; size: NA; V: TRBV28; J: TRBJ1-5
CDR3: CASSLSAGYTGELFF; size: NA; V: TRBV7-3; J: TRBJ2-2
CDR3: CALETAAKNIQYF; size: once; V: TRBV30; J: TRBJ2-4
CDR3: CASSLGGAGAEAFF; size: NA; V: TRBV5-1; J: TRBJ1-1
CDR3: CASSSSPRGTAGNTIYF; size: NA; V: TRBV5-4; J: TRBJ1-3
CDR3: CASRASGANVLTF; size: NA; V: TRBV27; J: TRBJ2-6
CDR3: CAISTQGARVGNTEAFF; size: NA; V: TRBV10-3; J: TRBJ1-1
CDR3: CASSFRGSPDTQYF; size: NA; V: TRBV7-2; J: TRBJ2-3
CDR3: CASSSPGGVGQPQHF; size: NA; V: TRBV28; J: TRBJ1-5
CDR3: CASSPPGLNLETQYF; size: NA; V: TRBV7-9; J: TRBJ2-5
CDR3: CASTEQGGETQYF; size: NA; V: TRBV7-2; J: TRBJ2-5
CDR3: CASSLNGAYEQYF; size: NA; V: TRBV11-3; J: TRBJ2-7
CDR3: CASSPGGSYNEQFF; size: once; V: TRBV7-8; J: TRBJ2-1
CDR3: CASSGGRLYNEQFF; size: NA; V: TRBV5-1; J: TRBJ2-1
CDR3: CASRLDSGSHYTGELFF; size: NA; V: TRBV19; J: TRBJ2-2
CDR3: CASSITDSQETQYF; size: NA; V: TRBV27; J: TRBJ2-5
CDR3: CASIPVGGSFYEQYF; size: NA; V: TRBV27; J: TRBJ2-7
CDR3: CASSLVGYGYTF; size: NA; V: TRBV28; J: TRBJ1-2
CDR3: CASSAPLWAGITGELFF; size: NA; V: TRBV9; J: TRBJ2-2
CDR3: CASSPSNSYEQYF; size: NA; V: TRBV28; J: TRBJ2-7
CDR3: CASRAGVQETQYF; size: NA; V: TRBV2; J: TRBJ2-5
CDR3: CAWLPLARASGELFF; size: once; V: TRBV30; J: TRBJ2-2
CDR3: CASSLGLENTGELFF; size: NA; V: TRBV6-5; J: TRBJ2-2
CDR3: CASSSLARPSYNEQFF; size: NA; V: TRBV5-6; J: TRBJ2-1
CDR3: CASSLEAGGQETQYF; size: NA; V: TRBV5-1; J: TRBJ2-5
CDR3: CASSLVAGVDEQYF; size: NA; V: TRBV5-1; J: TRBJ2-7
CDR3: CASSIEQSSYEQYF; size: NA; V: TRBV19; J: TRBJ2-7
CDR3: CASSVIDRGVSGANVLTF; size: NA; V: TRBV9; J: TRBJ2-6
CDR3: CASSPRQGRLRNYGYTF; size: NA; V: TRBV27; J: TRBJ1-2
CDR3: CASSAPTTAATNEKLFF; size: NA; V: TRBV5-1; J: TRBJ1-4
CDR3: CASSGKTSWNTEAFF; size: once; V: TRBV25-1; J: TRBJ1-1
CDR3: CASSLVGTYEQYF; size: NA; V: TRBV5-1; J: TRBJ2-7
CDR3: CASSLGQGLTYEQYF; size: NA; V: TRBV5-6; J: TRBJ2-7
CDR3: CASSLVSSGSIETQYF; size: NA; V: TRBV7-9; J: TRBJ2-5
CDR3: CASSLTGITTEAFF; size: once; V: TRBV5-4; J: TRBJ1-1
CDR3: CASSDPTSGREEQFF; size: NA; V: TRBV9; J: TRBJ2-1
CDR3: CASRDRGETEAFF; size: NA; V: TRBV19; J: TRBJ1-1
CDR3: CASLTAGGSNTGELFF; size: NA; V: TRBV28; J: TRBJ2-2
CDR3: CASSFGGVEQYF; size: NA; V: TRBV28; J: TRBJ2-7
CDR3: CASSFPGQGVRETQYF; size: NA; V: TRBV5-1; J: TRBJ2-5
CDR3: CASSSGGTDTQYF; size: NA; V: TRBV7-3; J: TRBJ2-3
CDR3: CASSQDRGGVRYNEQFF; size: NA; V: TRBV4-1; J: TRBJ2-1
CDR3: CASSRDYTDTQYF; size: few; V: TRBV2; J: TRBJ2-3
CDR3: CASSSGERESDTQYF; size: NA; V: TRBV6-4; J: TRBJ2-3
CDR3: CASSLGLAGAKTGELFF; size: NA; V: TRBV5-1; J: TRBJ2-2
CDR3: CASTPDRGNQPQHF; size: NA; V: TRBV2; J: TRBJ1-5
CDR3: CASSMRGGAEAFF; size: NA; V: TRBV19; J: TRBJ1-1
CDR3: CAISESIGGVGTEAFF; size: NA; V: TRBV10-3; J: TRBJ1-1
CDR3: CASSEAGAGGTDTQYF; size: NA; V: TRBV6-1; J: TRBJ2-3
CDR3: CASSPSRGTSYEQYF; size: NA; V: TRBV7-9; J: TRBJ2-7
CDR3: CASSVYTGSNEQFF; size: NA; V: TRBV9; J: TRBJ2-1
CDR3: CASSPLAGHSTDTQYF; size: NA; V: TRBV7-8; J: TRBJ2-3
CDR3: CASSLGGTGAETQYF; size: once; V: TRBV7-9; J: TRBJ2-5
CDR3: CASSLRVAGGNEQFF; size: NA; V: TRBV11-3; J: TRBJ2-1
CDR3: CASSPFPQGHTGELFF; size: few; V: TRBV18; J: TRBJ2-2
CDR3: CASSPVGGSGQETQYF; size: NA; V: TRBV5-6; J: TRBJ2-5
CDR3: CASSPTGNTNTEAFF; size: NA; V: TRBV5-5; J: TRBJ1-1
CDR3: CASSLFLSGGISGTDTQYF; size: NA; V: TRBV11-1; J: TRBJ2-3
CDR3: CASSPGAETQYF; size: NA; V: TRBV7-2; J: TRBJ2-5